The 2 T cell receptor beta chains below come from one sample, sequenced in a study of shared clonotypes between healthy human individuals. The method was immunoSEQ multiplex PCR; TCRdb's version includes in-frame clones alone and lacks a portion of them. This table has some 2.1 million clones, about 95% appearing once. Only CD45RO-negative cells positively selected for CCR7 counted as naive CD8 cells, so terminally differentiated effector memory CD45RA+ cells were excluded. The sequencing sample was made of naive CD8+ T cells sorted from blood. Receptor source: a man between 18 and 29 years old in good health.

The chain uses TRBV6-1 and TRBJ2-7; 9 bases match TRBD1. Germline CDR1 and CDR2: MNHNS and SASEGT. V gave up 11 bases and J gave up 4 bases; unmatched junction bases: 12. There are 14 residues in the CDR3. CDR3 nucleotides: TGTGCCGGCAAACCGGGACAGGGAGGGTACGAGCAGTACTTC. Translation gives CAGKPGQGGYEQYF.

The chain is built from TRBV6-6 and TRBJ2-1; 14 positions agree with TRBD2. Losses at the gene ends were 5 bases for V and 8 bases for J; bases not matched to a gene: 8. Germline values: CDR1 MNHNY, CDR2 SVGAGI (reference sequence). The CDR3 has 16 residues. The CDR3 here is CASSLTGTSGRDEQFF. DNA for the CDR3: TGTGCCAGCAGTCTCACCGGGACTAGCGGGAGAGATGAGCAGTTCTTC.